The 15 T cell receptor beta chains presented below share a single source sample, sequenced in a study of blood T cell repertoires in COVID-19. Sequencing used immunoSEQ multiplex PCR; TCRdb keeps in-frame clones, though not all of them. The profile shows more than 95,000 clones, around 81% of them singletons. Sequencing input: peripheral blood. The receptors come from a man younger than 45 with COVID-19, enrolled during active disease.

This clone was seen once. The chain combines TRBV4-1 with TRBJ2-3; 8 bases align to TRBD2. CDR3 length: 17 residues. V was clipped by 1 base and J by 2 bases; unmatched bases: 8. Per germline, CDR1 MGHRA and CDR2 YSYEKL. CDR3 DNA sequence: TGCGCCAGCAGCCAAGGAAGAAAGCGGGGGAACACAGATACGCAGTATTTT. Translating it yields CASSQGRKRGNTDTQYF.

The rearrangement joins TRBV27 to TRBJ1-2; possibly TRBD1 for D (6 bases). Between the trimmed V and J ends, which lost 8 bases and 2 bases, there was a span of 15 bases. From germline, CDR1 is MNHEY and CDR2 SMNVEV (reference sequence). CDR3 length: 14 amino acids. CDR3 nucleotide sequence: TGTGCCAGCTCCCGCCGTACAGGGAACTATGGCTACACCTTC. Protein sequence: CASSRRTGNYGYTF.

J is TRBJ2-5 and V is TRBV3-1 (or the pseudogene TRBV3-2); a possible D gene is TRBD1 (6 bases). Germline lookup yields CDR1 LGHDT and CDR2 YNNKEL (reference sequence). The V end was cut by 3 bases, the J end by 2 bases, with 13 bases between. The length of the CDR3 is 15 residues. The CDR3 sequence is CASSQGTGSQETQYF. The DNA of the CDR3 is TGTGCCAGCAGCCAGGGTACAGGGTCACAAGAGACCCAGTACTTC.

V and J are TRBV18 and TRBJ2-1; perhaps TRBD1 as D (5 bases). The CDR3 loop spans 16 amino acids. Germline assignment: CDR1 KGHSH and CDR2 LQKENI. V gave up 6 bases and J gave up 0 bases, with 15 bases separating them. CDR3 bases: TGTGCCAGCTCCCGAAGTACAGGTTTCTCCTACAATGAGCAGTTCTTC. Translation: CASSRSTGFSYNEQFF.

This clone was picked up a small number of times. One end of the junction varies from germline; a read error may be responsible. The rearrangement links TRBV11-2 to TRBJ2-1, with D hard to call. The CDR3 has 11 amino acids. The germline V gene encodes CDR1 SGHAT and CDR2 FQNNGV. The DNA for the CDR3 is TGTGCCAGCAGCTTAGATACTGAGCGGTTCTTC. Its protein product is CASSLDTERFF.

The chain employs TRBV30 and TRBJ2-7; maybe TRBD2 (6 bases). The CDR3 runs to 12 residues. Germline V lookup: CDR1 GTSNPN, CDR2 SVGIG (reference sequence). Trimming removed 2 bases from V and 3 bases from J, with 8 bases in between. This chain's CDR3 is CAWSRGNYEQYF. CDR3 in DNA: TGTGCCTGGAGTCGGGGGAACTACGAGCAGTACTTC. Complete variable domain (other parts from reference TRBV30 and TRBJ2-7): SQTIHQWPATLVQPVGSPLSLECTVEGTSNPNLYWYRQAAGRGLQLLFYSVGIGQISSEVPQNLSASRPQDRQFILSSKKLLLSDSGFYLCAWSRGNYEQYFGPGTRLTVT.

The chain is built from TRBV27 and TRBJ2-7; a weak D match, TRBD1 (5 bases). V was clipped by 6 bases and J by 5 bases, with 11 bases between them. Germline V lookup: CDR1 MNHEY, CDR2 SMNVEV (reference sequence). CDR3 length equals 12 residues. The CDR3 DNA follows: TGTGCCAGCAGGTCCAGGGCAAACGAGCAGTACTTC. This codes for CASRSRANEQYF.

The rearrangement links TRBV28 to TRBJ2-1; D uncertain. Between the trimmed V and J ends, which lost 1 base and 1 base, there was a span of 20 bases. From germline, CDR1 is MDHEN and CDR2 SYDVKM. The CDR3 totals 19 residues. The CDR3 bases are TGTGCCAGCAGTTTATCCCTGGCAAGACTGTCCCTATCCTACAATGAGCAGTTCTTC. As protein: CASSLSLARLSLSYNEQFF.

The chain uses TRBV5-3 and TRBJ2-1, with D tentatively TRBD2 (6 bases). TRBV5-3 falls under the ORF class, with uncertain function. V was clipped by 3 bases and J by 7 bases, with 20 bases between them. This CDR3 has 16 residues. DNA of the CDR3: TGTGCCAGAAGCTGCCTAGGAGCGGGCCAATCTAATGAGCAGTTCTTC. Its protein is CARSCLGAGQSNEQFF.

This clone came up a few times. The V gene is TRBV10-2, the J gene TRBJ2-1, with 9 bases identical to TRBD2. Trimming took 1 base from V and 5 from J; bases not matched to a gene: 6. Looked up from germline, CDR1 is WSHSY and CDR2 is SAAADI. The length of the CDR3 is 16 residues. CDR3 nucleotides: TGCGCCAGCAGTGAGTTTCCGGGACTAGCTGACAATGAGCAGTTCTTC. Translation gives CASSEFPGLADNEQFF.

This chain links TRBV19 with TRBJ2-4, with D tentatively TRBD2 (5 bases). Germline lookup yields CDR1 LNHDA and CDR2 SQIVND (reference sequence). V lost 4 bases, J lost 0 bases, and 7 bases lay in between. This CDR3 has 14 residues. This chain's CDR3 is CASSTGVAKNIQYF. CDR3 nucleotide sequence: TGTGCCAGTAGTACCGGGGTAGCCAAAAACATTCAGTACTTC.

The rearrangement uses TRBV6-5 and TRBJ2-1; TRBD2 aligns across 11 bases. J was trimmed by 8 bases and V by 6 bases; bases with no gene match: 9. CDR3 length equals 15 residues. Germline loops: CDR1 MNHEY, CDR2 SVGAGI. Written as DNA, the CDR3 is TGTGCCAGCAGCTTACTAGCGGGAGATGGGGATGAGCAGTTCTTC. This gives the protein CASSLLAGDGDEQFF.

In this sample, this clone turned up a few times. The chain couples TRBV5-5 to TRBJ2-1; 12 nucleotides align to TRBD2. The germline V gene encodes CDR1 SGHKS and CDR2 YYEKEE (reference sequence). V was pared by 6 bases and J by 7 bases, with 8 bases of the junction left unmatched. This CDR3 has 15 residues. The CDR3 DNA reads TGTGCCAGCAACATGACTAGCGGGAGAGGTAATGAGCAGTTCTTC. Its translation is CASNMTSGRGNEQFF.

On this clone: Within the sample, other DNA sequences also encode this same CDR3. The chain is built from TRBV24-1 and TRBJ2-7; D gene ambiguous. V was pared by 4 bases and J by 4 bases, with 4 bases between. Looked up from germline, CDR1 is KGHDR and CDR2 is SFDVKD. This CDR3 has 11 residues. The CDR3 nucleotides are TGTGCCACCAGTGACCGTTACGAGCAGTACTTC. Protein sequence: CATSDRYEQYF.

This chain joins TRBV7-9 and TRBJ2-1; 9 positions match TRBD2. Germline CDR1 reads SEHNR; CDR2 reads FQNEAQ (reference sequence). This CDR3 is 19 amino acids long. After removal of 5 bases from V and 4 bases from J, the junction contained 18 bases not matched to a gene. CDR3 nucleotides: TGTGCCAGCAGCGCTAGTCGGCGGGGGGGCCAGGAGTTATACAATGAGCAGTTCTTC. This translates into CASSASRRGGQELYNEQFF.